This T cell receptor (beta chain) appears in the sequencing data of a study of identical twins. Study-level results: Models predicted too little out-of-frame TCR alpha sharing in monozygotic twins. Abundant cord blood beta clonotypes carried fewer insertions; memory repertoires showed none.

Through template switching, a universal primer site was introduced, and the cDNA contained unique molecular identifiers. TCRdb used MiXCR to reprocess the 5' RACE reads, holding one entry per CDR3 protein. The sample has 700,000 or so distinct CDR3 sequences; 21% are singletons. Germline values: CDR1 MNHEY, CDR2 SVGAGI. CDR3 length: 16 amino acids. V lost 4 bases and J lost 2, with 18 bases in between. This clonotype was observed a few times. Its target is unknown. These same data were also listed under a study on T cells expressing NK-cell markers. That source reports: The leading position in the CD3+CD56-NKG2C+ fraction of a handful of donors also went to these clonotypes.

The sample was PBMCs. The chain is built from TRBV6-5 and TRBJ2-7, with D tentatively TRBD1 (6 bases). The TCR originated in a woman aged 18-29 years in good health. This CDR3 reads CASSSRGRASPYEQYF. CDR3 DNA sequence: TGTGCCAGCAGTTCCAGGGGCAGAGCATCGCCCTACGAGCAGTACTTC.